These 21 T cell receptor beta chains share one sample of origin, sequenced in a study of early T cells in non-severe SARS-CoV-2 infection. TCRdb recomputed calls from the 5' RACE reads with MiXCR, one row per CDR3 protein. This sample carries tens of thousands of distinct CDR3 sequences, about 11% of them seen once, and the ten largest clones take about 2.8%. The input for sequencing was whole blood, taken at baseline. These receptors were obtained from an adult who was a healthcare worker with PCR-confirmed SARS-CoV-2 infection or an uninfected control (not recorded which).

This clonotype was recorded a few times. The chain joins TRBV19 to TRBJ1-2; D not resolved. Germline V gene sequence: CDR1 LNHDA, CDR2 SQIVND (reference sequence). V was shortened by 6 bases and J by 4 bases, with 15 bases between the two germline ends. The CDR3 consists of 14 residues. The CDR3 DNA reads as TGTGCCAGTAGCATCACTCTGACCGGCTATGGCTACACCTTC. Translation: CASSITLTGYGYTF.

This CDR3 is CASSFYTGRDTEAFF. The CDR3 DNA follows: TGTGCCAGCAGTTTCTACACAGGGAGGGACACTGAAGCTTTCTTT. V is TRBV27 and J is TRBJ1-1, with D perhaps TRBD1 (6 bases). V dropped 3 bases and J dropped 3 bases, with 14 bases sitting between them. Germline CDR1 reads MNHEY; CDR2 reads SMNVEV (reference sequence). The CDR3 length is 15 residues.

The chain recombines TRBV7-3 with TRBJ2-2, with D unclear. Per germline, CDR1 SGHTA and CDR2 FQGTGA. The CDR3 runs 13 residues. Trimming shortened V by 6 bases and J by 4 bases, and 9 bases separated the two germline ends. CDR3 sequence reads: CASRPGITGELFF. The CDR3 nucleotides read TGTGCCAGCAGACCTGGGATCACCGGGGAGCTGTTTTTT.

The V call is TRBV12-3 or TRBV12-4, the J call TRBJ2-2, with 8 bases identical to TRBD1. There are 14 residues in the CDR3. The trim removed 6 bases at V and 6 bases at J, leaving 6 bases unmatched. CDR3 region: CASSPLTGAGELFF. In DNA, the CDR3 is TGTGCCAGCAGCCCCTTGACAGGGGCCGGGGAGCTGTTTTTT.

The rearrangement links TRBV6-5 to TRBJ2-7; D is uncertain. CDR1 and CDR2 from the germline V gene are MNHEY and SVGAGI. The CDR3 loop spans 14 amino acids. Trimming shortened V by 4 bases and J by 3 bases, and 13 bases separated the two germline ends. CDR3: CASSLTPKNYEQYF. DNA for the CDR3: TGTGCCAGCAGTTTAACACCTAAGAACTACGAGCAGTACTTC.

This clonotype came up many times. For the CDR3, the DNA is TGCGCCAGCAGCCCAGTTTTAGTTTCCGGGGAGCTGTTTTTT. Protein sequence: CASSPVLVSGELFF. This sequence joins TRBV4-1 and TRBJ2-2; D not resolved. The germline V and J ends were trimmed by 4 bases and 6 bases, with 12 bases remaining between them. CDR3 length: 14 residues. The V gene's germline CDR1 is MGHRA and CDR2 YSYEKL.

This clonotype was picked up a small number of times. The chain joins TRBV13 to TRBJ1-2; TRBD1 aligns across 7 bases. This CDR3 comprises 14 residues. Per germline, CDR1 PRHDT and CDR2 FYEKMQ (reference sequence). Trimming cost V 5 bases and J 7 bases; bases outside gene matches: 10. CDR3 in DNA: TGTGCCAGCAGCGCAATAGACAGGGAGAGTGGCTACACCTTC. Translated: CASSAIDRESGYTF.

Ten or more counts support this clonotype. This chain connects TRBV19 to TRBJ2-3, with 11 nucleotides matching TRBD2. With V trimmed by 5 bases and J by 2 bases, 6 bases remained unmatched. CDR3 size: 16 residues. Per the germline V gene, CDR1 is LNHDA and CDR2 is SQIVND (reference sequence). CDR3 loop: CASSVLAGGATDTQYF. The CDR3 DNA is TGTGCCAGTAGTGTCCTAGCGGGGGGTGCCACAGATACGCAGTATTTT.

This clonotype was recorded at least ten times. The chain is built from TRBV30 and TRBJ1-6; TRBD1 matches 7 bases. The germline gives CDR1 GTSNPN, CDR2 SVGIG (reference sequence). The CDR3 has 15 residues. J gave up 9 bases and V 2 bases, and 10 bases lay outside the gene matches. The CDR3 DNA follows: TGTGCCTGGAGTTCCGGACAGGCCGTTGGTTCACCCCTCCACTTT. This translates into CAWSSGQAVGSPLHF. The variable domain in full, completed from reference TRBV30 and TRBJ1-6, reads SQTIHQWPATLVQPVGSPLSLECTVEGTSNPNLYWYRQAAGRGLQLLFYSVGIGQISSEVPQNLSASRPQDRQFILSSKKLLLSDSGFYLCAWSSGQAVGSPLHFGNGTRLTVT.

The chain combines TRBV6-6 with TRBJ2-5, with D unresolved. Germline-derived CDR1 and CDR2 are MNHNY and SVGAGI (reference sequence). The CDR3 contains 12 residues. V gave up 2 bases and J gave up 7 bases, with 8 bases separating them. The chain's CDR3 is CASSYTAGTQYF. The DNA for the CDR3 is TGTGCCAGCAGTTACACCGCAGGGACCCAGTACTTC.

A few counts support this clonotype. This sequence joins TRBV6-2 or TRBV6-3 and TRBJ1-1, with a tentative D call TRBD1 (5 bases). The CDR3 is made up of 13 amino acids. From germline, CDR1 is MNHEY and CDR2 SVGEGT. Trimming left V 7 bases short and J 4 bases short, with 13 bases between. The CDR3 region has the DNA TGTGCCAGCAACCCTCAGGGTATCACTGAAGCTTTCTTT. It is translated as CASNPQGITEAFF.

There are many counts of this clonotype. The chain has TRBV7-9 and TRBJ2-2; no clear D. This CDR3 region has 15 residues. From germline, CDR1 is SEHNR and CDR2 FQNEAQ (reference sequence). The V and J ends lost 7 bases and 5 bases respectively, with 17 bases between them. CDR3 region: CASIPPTVLTGELFF. The DNA of the CDR3 is TGTGCCAGCATCCCTCCGACGGTCCTTACCGGGGAGCTGTTTTTT.

The chain uses TRBV6-6 and TRBJ2-3; TRBD1 is a possible D gene (6 bases). The V end was cut by 6 bases, the J end by 1 base, with 8 bases between. The CDR3 has 13 residues. CDR1 is MNHNY and CDR2 is SVGAGI in the germline V gene (reference sequence). The CDR3 loop reads CASSYRGTDTQYF. Here the CDR3 DNA reads TGTGCCAGCAGCTACAGGGGCACAGATACGCAGTATTTT.

This clonotype was counted many times. The chain carries TRBV10-3 and TRBJ2-1; the D is unclear. This CDR3 is built from 16 residues. Trimming removed 4 bases from V and 9 bases from J, with 22 bases in between. The germline gives CDR1 ENHRY, CDR2 SYGVKD. As DNA, the CDR3 is TGTGCCATCAGTGCCGACCCCCCGGTCCCGACGGGTGAGCAGTTCTTC. This encodes CAISADPPVPTGEQFF.

The J gene is TRBJ2-2, the V gene TRBV27, with 8 positions matching TRBD1. The CDR3 contains 17 residues. V shed 0 bases, J shed 6 bases, and the junction held 9 bases outside the gene matches. The germline V gene encodes CDR1 MNHEY and CDR2 SMNVEV (reference sequence). The CDR3 sequence is CASSLSKDRGDAGELFF. The CDR3 bases are TGTGCCAGCAGTTTATCCAAAGACAGGGGCGACGCCGGGGAGCTGTTTTTT.

The chain recombines TRBV3-1 with TRBJ2-2; possibly TRBD2 for D (5 bases). Germline V gene sequence: CDR1 LGHDT, CDR2 YNNKEL (reference sequence). The CDR3 is made up of 17 amino acids. Trimming left V 4 bases short and J 0 bases short, with 15 bases between. Here the CDR3 DNA reads TGTGCCAGCAGCCCACGAGGCGGGCCCACGAACACCGGGGAGCTGTTTTTT. Protein: CASSPRGGPTNTGELFF.

This clonotype was seen more than once but under ten times. J is TRBJ1-1 and V is TRBV5-1; 7 nucleotides agree with TRBD1. The V gene's germline CDR1 is SGHRS and CDR2 YFSETQ. The CDR3 extends over 16 amino acids. Unmatched junction bases numbered 5, after V lost 0 bases and J lost 0 bases. The DNA for the CDR3 is TGCGCCAGCAGCTTGGCCCCACAGGGGATGAACACTGAAGCTTTCTTT. Protein: CASSLAPQGMNTEAFF.

This sequence joins TRBV20-1 and TRBJ2-3; no clear D. Trimming left V 1 base short and J 6 bases short, with 11 bases between. Germline V gene data show CDR1 as DFQATT and CDR2 as SNEGSKA (reference sequence). This CDR3 has 13 amino acids. This CDR3 reads CSARGAASDTQYF. The CDR3 DNA follows: TGCAGTGCTAGAGGGGCAGCCTCGGATACGCAGTATTTT.

This clonotype was observed at least ten times. The chain has TRBV20-1 and TRBJ1-4; D possibly corresponds to TRBD1 (6 bases). The CDR3 spans 14 residues. The ends were cut back, 2 bases at V and 8 bases at J, with 15 bases in the middle. Germline V gene data show CDR1 as DFQATT and CDR2 as SNEGSKA (reference sequence). The CDR3 bases are TGCAGTGCTAGATCGGACAGCGTTACCGAAAAACTGTTTTTT. Residues: CSARSDSVTEKLFF.

The gene calls are TRBV19 and TRBJ2-1, with TRBD2 matching over 9 bases. After removal of 2 bases from V and 9 bases from J, the junction contained 5 bases not matched to a gene. Germline-derived CDR1 and CDR2 are LNHDA and SQIVND (reference sequence). This CDR3 is built from 14 residues. This CDR3 reads CASSITRGGREQFF. Here the CDR3 DNA reads TGTGCCAGTAGTATAACGCGGGGGGGCCGTGAGCAGTTCTTC. Based on the CDR3 plus reference TRBV19 and TRBJ2-1, the full variable domain is DGGITQSPKYLFRKEGQNVTLSCEQNLNHDAMYWYRQDPGQGLRLIYYSQIVNDFQKGDIAEGYSVSREKKESFPLTVTSAQKNPTAFYLCASSITRGGREQFFGPGTRLTVL.

This chain connects TRBV7-2 to TRBJ1-2; D unclear. This CDR3 is 11 amino acids long. In germline, CDR1 is SGHTA, CDR2 FQGNSA. V lost 10 bases and J lost 5, with 11 bases in between. The DNA of the CDR3 is TGTGCCATAGGAAACTTTTATGGCTACACCTTC. Translation gives CAIGNFYGYTF.